The sequence of this TCR beta chain was determined in a study of blood T cells in healthy people across ages. The length of the CDR3 is 14 residues. Germline CDR1 reads LGHDT; CDR2 reads YNNKEL (reference sequence). The donors, healthy Caucasians from Russia, were aged roughly 6 to 90. Extracted total RNA amounted to at least 5 micrograms for each sample. Details on this clonotype: At one end, the junction sequence differs from germline, possibly due to a read error.

A sample-barcoded 5' primer and a J-beta primer mix were used in a second PCR of roughly 7 to 11 cycles. Sequencing yielded, for each sample, at least 3 million paired-end reads carrying CDR3. A single record per CDR3 protein comes from TCRdb applying MiXCR to the 5' RACE reads. The sample lists 1.8 million or so distinct CDR3 sequences, approximately 39% occurring once. Sequencing input: blood. This receptor was obtained from a human donor in good health. The V call is TRBV3-1, the J call TRBJ1-2; D uncertain. The CDR3 is CASGQWESRGGYTF. The CDR3 region has the DNA TGCGCCAGCGGCCAATGGGAGTCCAGAGGGGGCTACACCTTC. Together with reference TRBV3-1 and TRBJ1-2, the CDR3 gives the full variable domain: DTAVSQTPKYLVTQMGNDKSIKCEQNLGHDTMYWYKQDSKKFLKIMFSYNNKELIINETVPNRFSPKSPDKAHLNLHINSLELGDSAVYFCASGQWESRGGYTFGSGTRLTVV.